One and the same sample provided the 16 T cell receptor beta chains below, sequenced in a study of early T cells in non-severe SARS-CoV-2 infection. Using its own MiXCR run on the 5' RACE reads, TCRdb lists one record per CDR3 protein. Here the sample spans some 45,000 distinct CDR3 sequences, 3.5% to 5% being singletons. The sequencing input was whole blood. Every receptor here comes from an adult who was a healthcare worker with PCR-confirmed SARS-CoV-2 infection or an uninfected control (not recorded which).

This clonotype was seen ten or more times. The chain recombines TRBV7-2 with TRBJ2-2, with unresolved D. Germline-derived CDR1 and CDR2 are SGHTA and FQGNSA. The CDR3 runs 13 residues. V lost 4 bases and J lost 6, with 9 bases in between. DNA of the CDR3: TGTGCCAGCAGCTCCTCTCGGGCCGGGGAGCTGTTTTTT. Encoded protein: CASSSSRAGELFF.

The sample holds many counts of this clonotype. The chain uses TRBV7-9 and TRBJ2-1, with 8 bases identical to TRBD2. The J segment lost 1 base and the V segment lost 4 bases, leaving 12 bases of the junction unmatched. Germline V CDR1 and CDR2: SEHNR, FQNEAQ (reference sequence). The CDR3 is made up of 18 amino acids. The CDR3 sequence: CASSSTRSGLGSYNEQFF. CDR3 DNA: TGTGCCAGCAGCTCAACCCGATCGGGACTAGGTTCCTACAATGAGCAGTTCTTC.

This clonotype has a count of ten or more. The chain employs TRBV29-1 and TRBJ1-5; no clear D gene. V lost 4 bases and J lost 5, with 9 bases in between. CDR3 length equals 12 residues. In germline, CDR1 is SQVTM, CDR2 ANQGSEA. In DNA, the CDR3 is TGCAGCGTTGGTGGGCCTCATCAGCCCCAGCATTTT. It yields the protein CSVGGPHQPQHF.

The rearrangement joins TRBV20-1 to TRBJ2-3; 11 bases are a match to TRBD2. The CDR3 totals 16 residues. Germline assignment: CDR1 DFQATT and CDR2 SNEGSKA (reference sequence). Trimming removed 3 bases from V and 6 bases from J; junction bases left unmatched: 11. The CDR3 loop is CSASPALAGVRDTQYF. The CDR3 coding sequence is TGCAGTGCTAGCCCCGCACTAGCGGGAGTAAGGGATACGCAGTATTTT.

This clonotype has a count of ten or more. The gene calls are TRBV9 and TRBJ1-2; TRBD1 matches 9 bases. Germline assignment: CDR1 SGDLS and CDR2 YYNGEE. This CDR3 comprises 15 residues. With V trimmed by 7 bases and J by 3 bases, 10 bases remained unmatched. CDR3 sequence (DNA): TGTGCCAGCGCCTTAGACAGGGGGATCGACTATGGCTACACCTTC. Its translation: CASALDRGIDYGYTF.

This clonotype was detected ten times or more. The chain uses TRBV6-5 and TRBJ1-2; the D is unclear. V was trimmed by 2 bases and J by 2 bases, leaving 18 bases between them. CDR3 length equals 17 residues. Per the germline V gene, CDR1 is MNHEY and CDR2 is SVGAGI. As DNA, the CDR3 is TGTGCCAGCAGTTACGCAGCACATATTACCCGGAACTATGGCTACACCTTC. Protein: CASSYAAHITRNYGYTF.

This clonotype was detected many times. The chain uses TRBV5-4 and TRBJ2-3, with no clear D. Germline CDR1 is SGHNT and CDR2 is YYREEE (reference sequence). Between the trimmed V and J ends, which lost 1 base and 2 bases, there was a span of 2 bases. The CDR3 totals 12 residues. This CDR3 is CASSLTTDTQYF. In DNA, the CDR3 is TGTGCCAGCAGCTTGACCACAGATACGCAGTATTTT.

This clonotype was observed many times. This chain connects TRBV6-2 or TRBV6-3 to TRBJ2-3; D unclear. V lost 11 bases, J lost 1 base, and 10 bases lay in between. Germline V lookup: CDR1 MNHEY, CDR2 SVGEGT. The CDR3 has 12 residues. This CDR3 reads CASAYRTDTQYF. The CDR3 DNA follows: TGTGCCTCCGCTTATCGCACAGATACGCAGTATTTT.

There are many counts of this clonotype. This rearrangement joins TRBV19 to TRBJ1-5; D remains unclear. The germline gives CDR1 LNHDA, CDR2 SQIVND (reference sequence). Trimming took off 1 base at V and 7 bases at J, with 5 bases between the two ends. This CDR3 comprises 12 residues. CDR3 residues: CASSIGRQPQHF. DNA for the CDR3: TGTGCCAGTAGTATAGGCCGGCAGCCCCAGCATTTT.

This clonotype was counted between two and nine times. The rearrangement uses TRBV5-1 and TRBJ2-3; no reliable D call. The CDR3 length is 14 residues. In germline, CDR1 is SGHRS, CDR2 YFSETQ. The V end was cut by 0 bases, the J end by 3 bases, with 8 bases between. The CDR3 DNA is TGCGCCAGCAGCTTGGCCGGAGTTACAGATACGCAGTATTTT. Amino acid sequence: CASSLAGVTDTQYF.

This clonotype was observed many times. This chain uses TRBV25-1 with TRBJ2-7, with D unresolved. Germline V gene sequence: CDR1 MGHDK, CDR2 SYGVNS. This CDR3 spans 14 amino acids. Trimming shortened V by 1 base and J by 5 bases, and 12 bases separated the two germline ends. The CDR3 nucleotides are TGTGCCAGCAGTGAATCCTCACCCGCCGACGAGCAGTACTTC. Translating gives CASSESSPADEQYF.

This clonotype was observed many times. The chain links TRBV30 to TRBJ2-7; D may be TRBD1 or TRBD2 (5 bases each). Germline assignment: CDR1 GTSNPN and CDR2 SVGIG (reference sequence). CDR3 length equals 12 residues. V was clipped by 3 bases and J by 6 bases, with 12 bases between them. The CDR3 loop is CAWRGPDGEQYF. The CDR3, as DNA: TGTGCCTGGAGGGGACCCGATGGCGAGCAGTACTTC. The full variable domain, completed using reference TRBV30 and TRBJ2-7, is SQTIHQWPATLVQPVGSPLSLECTVEGTSNPNLYWYRQAAGRGLQLLFYSVGIGQISSEVPQNLSASRPQDRQFILSSKKLLLSDSGFYLCAWRGPDGEQYFGPGTRLTVT.

This clonotype was observed many times. The rearrangement uses TRBV11-1 and TRBJ1-4; D remains ambiguous. The CDR3 is made up of 13 amino acids. The germline V and J ends were trimmed by 4 bases and 3 bases, with 6 bases remaining between them. CDR1 and CDR2 (germline): SGHAT, FQDESV (reference sequence). The CDR3 region has the DNA TGTGCCAGCAGCTCCACAGCTAATGAAAAACTGTTTTTT. Its protein is CASSSTANEKLFF.

Ten or more counts support this clonotype. The J gene is TRBJ2-5, the V gene TRBV6-5, with 7 nucleotides matching TRBD2. V dropped 2 bases and J dropped 4; count of bases not matched to a gene: 7. The CDR3 is made up of 15 amino acids. The V gene's germline CDR1 is MNHEY and CDR2 SVGAGI. This chain's CDR3 is CASSYGGGSGETQYF. The DNA for the CDR3 is TGTGCCAGCAGTTACGGGGGGGGATCAGGAGAGACCCAGTACTTC.

There are a few counts of this clonotype. The rearrangement links TRBV20-1 to TRBJ2-7; TRBD2 matches at 10 bases. CDR1 is DFQATT, CDR2 SNEGSKA, per germline (reference sequence). The CDR3 has 16 amino acids. Germline trimming cut 7 bases from V and 1 base from J; bases unmatched to any gene: 13. In DNA form, the CDR3 reads TGCAGTGTTTCCCAACCTGGACTAGCGGTATCCTACGAGCAGTACTTC. Its protein product is CSVSQPGLAVSYEQYF.

This clonotype was seen many times. The chain has TRBV6-1 and TRBJ2-7, with D perhaps being TRBD1 or TRBD2 (5 bases each). V was trimmed by 2 bases and J by 0 bases, leaving 11 bases between them. CDR3 length: 15 amino acids. The germline V gene encodes CDR1 MNHNS and CDR2 SASEGT. In DNA, the CDR3 is TGTGCCAGCAGTGAATTGGGGGTGTCCTCCTACGAGCAGTACTTC. It translates to CASSELGVSSYEQYF.